The rows below give T cell receptor beta chains drawn from one sample of a study of T cells in Graves' hyperthyroidism and ophthalmopathy. TCRdb redid the calling of the multiplex PCR reads with MiXCR, one entry per CDR3 protein. The sample has approximately 510,000 distinct CDR3 sequences; 46% are singletons. Sequenced: peripheral blood or thyroid tissue (not recorded which). The source of these receptors is an adult woman with Graves' disease, either hyperthyroidism or ophthalmopathy (not recorded which). CDR3s include the opening cysteine and the closing phenylalanine or tryptophan.

v_gene	CDR3aa
TRBV4-1	CASSQDPRENTIYF
TRBV6-5	CASSSGDNYGYTF
TRBV5-6	CASSWWGVRETQYF
TRBV29-1	CSVEVPGPHSYEQYF
TRBV11-2	CASSPTGGAPLHF
TRBV10-3	CAISDGTSGNTIYF
TRBV6-5	CASSSGGTGANQPQHF
TRBV7-9	CASSLGHQQETQYF
TRBV29-1	CSVSTGLSAFF
TRBV10-2	CASSESGLRNTEAFF
TRBV12-3/TRBV12-4	CASQSGGTNEKLFF
TRBV29-1	CSAPPGPLTDTQYF
TRBV20-1	CSAKGTSGDDGYTF
TRBV29-1	CSPEGLGGYTF
TRBV27	CASSFTGSGHEYGYTF
TRBV20-1	CSARPYTGNEKLFF
TRBV15	CATILAGVPETQYF
TRBV3-1	CASSHLGALGQETQYF
TRBV5-1	CASSLGLAGKIGTQYF
TRBV29-1	CSVAGRGETQYF
TRBV25-1	CASSSDRGQPYEQYF
TRBV14	CASSLLLNSPLHF
TRBV6-2/TRBV6-3	CASSYGGQIISNQPQHF
TRBV7-2	CASSLGNSYEQYF
TRBV7-2	CASSLGPWGQETQYF
TRBV29-1	CSASGTTEQYF
TRBV20-1	CSARGAESGNYGYTF
TRBV20-1	CSAMDRAYGYTF
TRBV25-1	CASRRGGRSYEQYF
TRBV12-3/TRBV12-4	CATRSVDTIYF
TRBV7-9	CASSRGTSGTTIHEQYF